The 27 T cell receptor beta chains below come from one sample, sequenced in a study of blood T cell repertoires in COVID-19. Profiling relied on immunoSEQ multiplex PCR, and the TCRdb table lists in-frame clones only, not all of them. The sample has about 48,000 clones, just over 85% seen once. Sequences were obtained from peripheral blood. All receptors come from a woman older than 75 with acute or convalescent COVID-19.

The chain has TRBV5-1 and TRBJ1-2, with a tentative D call TRBD1 (5 bases). Germline CDR1 SGHRS, CDR2 YFSETQ. Trimming removed 0 bases from V and 7 bases from J, with 13 bases in between. CDR3 size: 14 residues. CDR3 loop: CASSLETGRGGYTF. Written as DNA, the CDR3 is TGCGCCAGCAGCTTGGAAACTGGTAGGGGTGGCTACACCTTC.

This clone was recorded once. The V gene is TRBV14, the J gene TRBJ1-2; 7 positions match TRBD1. The CDR3 sequence is 15 residues long. The junction had 10 bases not matched to a gene; V was cut back by 0 bases and J by 9 bases. Germline-derived CDR1 and CDR2 are SGHDN and FVKESK. The CDR3 sequence is CASSQDTGQSSRYTF. CDR3 DNA: TGTGCCAGCAGCCAAGATACGGGACAGTCCTCTCGCTACACCTTC.

The J gene is TRBJ1-4, the V gene TRBV18; D remains unclear. CDR1 is KGHSH and CDR2 is LQKENI in the germline V gene. The CDR3 runs 16 residues. The ends were cut back, 0 bases at V and 8 bases at J, with 16 bases in the middle. CDR3 sequence (DNA): TGTGCCAGCTCACCACCGCCCAGTTCCGTACACGAAAAACTGTTTTTT. This gives the protein CASSPPPSSVHEKLFF.

This clone is a singleton in its sample. The V gene is TRBV4-1, the J gene TRBJ2-7, with D possibly TRBD1 on 5 matching bases. Per the germline V gene, CDR1 is MGHRA and CDR2 is YSYEKL. CDR3 length equals 14 residues. Trimming pared 3 bases from V and 4 bases from J, leaving 13 bases between. CDR3 sequence (DNA): TGCGCCAGCAGCCACTCTGGGGCAGGTTACGAGCAGTACTTC. As protein: CASSHSGAGYEQYF.

This rearrangement joins TRBV6-5 to TRBJ1-1; TRBD1 agrees at 10 bases. CDR3 size: 15 residues. V shed 4 bases, J shed 4 bases, and the junction held 6 bases outside the gene matches. Germline-derived CDR1 and CDR2 are MNHEY and SVGAGI. The CDR3 DNA sequence: TGTGCCAGCAGTTCCCGGGACAGGGGAACCACTGAAGCTTTCTTT. Protein: CASSSRDRGTTEAFF.

This chain uses TRBV20-1 with TRBJ2-7; no firm D call. Germline CDR1 and CDR2: DFQATT and SNEGSKA (reference sequence). This CDR3 spans 10 amino acids. Trimming removed 6 bases at V and 10 bases at J, with 13 bases between. The CDR3 region is CSALGPTQYF. CDR3 bases: TGCAGTGCCTTGGGCCCCACTCAGTACTTC.

The chain employs TRBV11-2 and TRBJ2-7; maybe TRBD2 (6 bases). V was trimmed by 7 bases and J by 1 base, leaving 17 bases between them. This CDR3 contains 15 residues. The germline V gene has CDR1 SGHAT and CDR2 FQNNGV. The CDR3: CASTQSAGPSYEQYF. In DNA, the CDR3 is TGTGCCAGCACCCAGTCGGCGGGGCCGTCCTACGAGCAGTACTTC.

The rearrangement uses TRBV27 and TRBJ1-6; D not certain. The CDR3 extends over 14 amino acids. V was pared by 7 bases and J by 5 bases, with 12 bases between. Per the germline V gene, CDR1 is MNHEY and CDR2 is SMNVEV (reference sequence). In DNA, the CDR3 is TGTGCCAGCATGCGGCCGGGGAATAATTCACCCCTCCACTTT. The encoded protein is CASMRPGNNSPLHF.

V gene TRBV5-4 combines with J gene TRBJ1-4, with unresolved D. The CDR3 loop spans 12 amino acids. Germline CDR1 SGHNT, CDR2 YYREEE (reference sequence). Deletions cut 3 bases from V and 7 bases from J, with 7 bases between. The CDR3 DNA reads TGTGCCAGCAGCTCTCTAAGTGAAAAACTGTTTTTT. It yields the protein CASSSLSEKLFF.

The J gene is TRBJ2-2, the V gene TRBV2; D possibly corresponds to TRBD1 (6 bases). CDR1 and CDR2 (germline): SNHLY, FYNNEI. This CDR3 comprises 17 residues. Trimming stripped 8 bases from V and 0 bases from J, with 19 bases between. This CDR3 is CASSSFGGPPNTGELFF. As DNA, the CDR3 is TGTGCCAGCTCCTCGTTTGGGGGCCCTCCGAACACCGGGGAGCTGTTTTTT.

The chain links TRBV30 to TRBJ1-3; tentative D call: TRBD1 (5 bases). V dropped 2 bases and J dropped 0 bases, with 14 bases sitting between them. Germline CDR1 GTSNPN, CDR2 SVGIG (reference sequence). The CDR3 has 16 amino acids. The CDR3 sequence: CAWSFPKTASGNTIYF. Here the CDR3 DNA reads TGTGCCTGGAGTTTCCCTAAGACAGCCTCTGGAAACACCATATATTTT.

The chain carries TRBV4-2 and TRBJ1-2; D is ambiguous. The ends were cut back, 0 bases at V and 2 bases at J, with 13 bases in the middle. The CDR3 covers 16 residues. Per the germline V gene, CDR1 is LGHNA and CDR2 is YNFKEQ. CDR3 sequence (DNA): TGTGCCAGCAGCCAAGAGGGGAGGTGGCAAAACTATGGCTACACCTTC. Protein: CASSQEGRWQNYGYTF.

CDR3 residues: CARYLGGIELLSNQPQHF. The CDR3 DNA is TGTGCCAGATATCTGGGAGGGATAGAACTTCTTAGCAATCAGCCCCAGCATTTT. V usage is TRBV9 and J usage is TRBJ1-5; D is uncertain. V was shortened by 8 bases and J by 0 bases, with 24 bases between the two germline ends. The CDR3 runs to 18 residues. CDR1 is SGDLS, CDR2 YYNGEE, per germline.

This chain connects TRBV11-3 to TRBJ1-6, with 7 bases lining up with TRBD1. The CDR3 spans 14 residues. Germline CDR1 reads SGHNT; CDR2 reads YENEEA. Trimming at V came to 5 bases and at J to 5 bases, leaving 3 bases not matched to a gene. CDR3 in amino acids: CASSAGQNNSPLHF. The CDR3 DNA reads as TGTGCCAGCAGCGCGGGACAGAATAATTCACCCCTCCACTTT.

The chain is built from TRBV9 and TRBJ2-3; 7 nucleotides match TRBD2. The CDR3 length is 14 residues. Germline V gene sequence: CDR1 SGDLS, CDR2 YYNGEE. V lost 3 bases to trimming and J lost 3 bases; unmatched junction nucleotides: 4. The CDR3 region has the DNA TGTGCCAGCAGCGCCAGCGGGGCTACAGATACGCAGTATTTT. Encoded protein: CASSASGATDTQYF.

In its sample, this clone was seen once. The chain combines TRBV7-2 with TRBJ2-7; D not resolved. Germline CDR1 and CDR2: SGHTA and FQGNSA. Trimming took off 5 bases at V and 0 bases at J, with 5 bases between the two ends. CDR3 length equals 12 residues. The CDR3 nucleotides read TGTGCCAGCAGCCGTCCCTCCTACGAGCAGTACTTC. It yields the protein CASSRPSYEQYF.

The chain combines TRBV27 with TRBJ2-5; 9 bases match TRBD2. From germline, CDR1 is MNHEY and CDR2 SMNVEV (reference sequence). V trimming: 5 bases; J trimming: 2 bases; junction bases outside the gene matches: 6. This CDR3 has 15 residues. CDR3 DNA sequence: TGTGCCAGCAGTCAAGCGGGGGGAATGCAAGAGACCCAGTACTTC. Translation: CASSQAGGMQETQYF.

The chain links TRBV11-2 to TRBJ1-2; D might be TRBD1 (6 bases). The length of the CDR3 is 14 residues. CDR1 and CDR2 from the germline V gene are SGHAT and FQNNGV. The V gene lost 5 bases and the J gene lost 5 bases, with 15 bases spanning the gap. As DNA, the CDR3 is TGTGCCAGCAGCCCCCTGAGGGGGACATATGGCTACACCTTC. Its translation is CASSPLRGTYGYTF.

CDR3 in DNA: TGTGCCAGCAGTGAACCAGGACAGTTCACAGATACGCAGTATTTT. This sequence encodes CASSEPGQFTDTQYF. This chain joins TRBV25-1 and TRBJ2-3, with D perhaps TRBD1 (6 bases). Trimming stripped 2 bases from V and 2 bases from J, with 11 bases between. The length of the CDR3 is 15 residues. Germline V gives CDR1 MGHDK, CDR2 SYGVNS.

The chain uses TRBV11-2 and TRBJ2-7; the D is unclear. Trimming shortened V by 0 bases and J by 1 base, and 4 bases separated the two germline ends. Germline V CDR1 and CDR2: SGHAT, FQNNGV. This CDR3 spans 13 amino acids. The CDR3 DNA sequence: TGTGCCAGCAGCTTAGAGCTATCCTACGAGCAGTACTTC. The encoded protein is CASSLELSYEQYF. Full variable domain (outside the CDR3, taken from reference TRBV11-2 and TRBJ2-7): EAGVAQSPRYKIIEKRQSVAFWCNPISGHATLYWYQQILGQGPKLLIQFQNNGVVDDSQLPKDRFSAERLKGVDSTLKIQPAKLEDSAVYLCASSLELSYEQYFGPGTRLTVT.

This rearrangement joins TRBV6-6 to TRBJ1-5; 11 nucleotides align to TRBD1. The germline gives CDR1 MNHNY, CDR2 SVGAGI (reference sequence). J lost 3 bases, V lost 6 bases, and 7 bases had no gene match. This CDR3 contains 16 residues. The CDR3 sequence is CASSLGTGGSNQPQHF. DNA of the CDR3: TGTGCCAGCAGCCTCGGGACAGGGGGTTCCAATCAGCCCCAGCATTTT.

The chain combines TRBV2 with TRBJ2-3, with TRBD2 matching over 12 bases. V was clipped by 6 bases and J by 4 bases; unmatched bases: 5. The CDR3 contains 15 residues. Germline values: CDR1 SNHLY, CDR2 FYNNEI. The CDR3 is CASRTSGGRADTQYF. The CDR3 DNA is TGTGCCAGCAGAACTAGCGGGGGGAGGGCAGATACGCAGTATTTT.

J is TRBJ2-3 and V is TRBV3-1 (or the pseudogene TRBV3-2); a weak D match, TRBD2 (6 bases). V lost 4 bases and J 5 bases, leaving 16 bases between the germline ends. The CDR3 runs to 15 residues. Germline lookup yields CDR1 LGHDT and CDR2 YNNKEL (reference sequence). The CDR3 is CASSPPAGGGDTQYF. The DNA for the CDR3 is TGTGCCAGCAGCCCCCCAGCGGGTGGAGGAGATACGCAGTATTTT.

The chain joins TRBV5-1 to TRBJ2-3; 7 bases map to TRBD2. The CDR3 is 16 residues long. Germline V gene lookup returns CDR1 SGHRS and CDR2 YFSETQ. Trimming at V came to 0 bases and at J to 1 base, leaving 5 bases not matched to a gene. The CDR3 loop is CASSLVELAGTDTQYF. The CDR3 bases are TGCGCCAGCAGCTTGGTTGAGCTAGCGGGCACAGATACGCAGTATTTT.

The V call is TRBV4-1, the J call TRBJ2-7, with 8 bases aligning to TRBD2. Germline CDR1 MGHRA, CDR2 YSYEKL. This CDR3 comprises 14 residues. J was trimmed by 3 bases and V by 4 bases; bases with no gene match: 5. CDR3 DNA sequence: TGCGCCAGCAGCCCAGCGGGGGCCTACTACGAGCAGTACTTC. Translating it yields CASSPAGAYYEQYF.

This clone was counted between two and nine times. The CDR3 region has the DNA TGTGCCAGCAGTTACGCTCCCGGGGGTGATACGCAGTATTTT. This translates into CASSYAPGGDTQYF. The chain uses TRBV6-5 and TRBJ2-3; tentative D call: TRBD2 (6 bases). The ends were cut back, 2 bases at V and 6 bases at J, with 12 bases in the middle. The CDR3 runs 14 residues. The germline gives CDR1 MNHEY, CDR2 SVGAGI.

This chain links TRBV27 with TRBJ1-2; D possibly corresponds to TRBD1 (5 bases). CDR1 is MNHEY, CDR2 SMNVEV, per germline (reference sequence). The CDR3 runs to 15 residues. The V end lost 6 bases, the J end lost 2 bases, and 16 bases lay between the germline ends. The CDR3 region has the DNA TGTGCCAGCAGCTCGCCTGGGGGGGGGAACTATGGCTACACCTTC. Amino acid sequence: CASSSPGGGNYGYTF.